Described below is a single T cell receptor beta chain sequence and its context. Its antigen is undetermined. No conserved phenylalanine or tryptophan is present at the end of the CDR3, so a read error is the likely explanation. The limits of the CDR3 on the DNA are not certain, so only TCRdb's listed CDR3 is given. The data were taken from a study of metastatic and nonmetastatic thyroid tumors. Points from the study as a whole: For both blood and tumor, malignant thyroid tumors reportedly showed significantly higher TCR beta diversity than benign nodules did.

Among the patients, none had received any treatment before thyroid surgery. Methods used by the authors: In papillary thyroid cancer, a distant-metastasis classifier was built using CDR3 differences across clinicopathological groups. TCRdb reprocessed the PCR reads using MiXCR. The V and J calls reflect TCRdb's pipeline rather than the authors' work. Among approximately 23,000 clones, approximately 35% were seen once, and the ten largest hold around a fifth. The CDR3 has 9 amino acids, counting both end residues. CDR1 is SGHTA and CDR2 is FQGTGA in the germline V gene. The chain is built from TRBV7-3 and TRBJ2-2; TRBD2, the table's D call, was not compared with the DNA. The sequenced sample consisted of blood. The clonotype originates from a male donor with papillary thyroid cancer or a benign thyroid nodule (not recorded which). Some clones in this sample may be carry-over from other donors' samples. This CDR3 is CASSCLRLA.